This T cell receptor (beta chain) was retrieved from a study of T-cell reconstitution after alpha-beta-depleted transplantation in children. Study-wide findings and caveats: Roughly two months post-transplant, alpha-beta T cells reportedly originated from several hundred graft clones that had expanded. Surviving recipient T cells and thymic progenitors underlay high day-60 TCRbeta diversity in some patients. T-cell counts and diversity at one year following transplant were attributed mainly to newly produced T cells.

Details on this clonotype: What it binds is unknown.

The TCRbeta library was prepared with unique molecular identifiers. TCRdb re-derived calls from the PCR reads in MiXCR, one entry per CDR3 protein. Here the sample spans hundreds of thousands of distinct CDR3 sequences, over 15% being singletons. CDR1 is SGHRS and CDR2 is YFSETQ in the germline V gene. The CDR3 covers 15 residues. V was pared by 1 base and J by 6 bases, with 6 bases of the junction left unmatched. This sequence joins TRBV5-1 and TRBJ2-2; 7 nucleotides line up with TRBD1. The clonotype comes from a male patient between 2 and 10 years old who had a stem cell transplant for acute lymphoblastic leukemia, so the T cells may come from the graft donor. The sequenced sample was PBMCs, mostly from graft donor cells, obtained 360 days after TCRalphabeta/CD19-depleted stem cell transplant. This CDR3 is CASSLTGDPAGELFF. CDR3 sequence (DNA): TGCGCCAGCAGCTTGACAGGGGACCCGGCCGGGGAGCTGTTTTTT.